The 26 T cell receptor beta chains below were found in one sample sequenced in a study of regulatory T cells in long-lasting Graves disease. Noted time point: persistent/refractory GD, antithyroid drugs over 5 years with positive TRAb. Generation of the TCR library employed RNA extracted from PBMCs. Both iRepertoire HTBI primers and Arm-PCR of CDR3 regions were used to build the TCR beta libraries. Via MiXCR, TCRdb re-called the multiplex PCR reads, giving one row per CDR3 protein. The profile covers about half a million distinct CDR3 sequences, with 22% appearing a single time and around 14% taken by the ten largest. The input for sequencing was peripheral blood mononuclear cells (PBMCs), taken when the disease was refractory, from a patient treated with antithyroid drugs. Source of these receptors: a female donor with Graves disease.

At least ten counts were recorded for this clonotype. The chain couples TRBV28 to TRBJ1-2; the D is unclear. This CDR3 has 10 amino acids. Germline assignment: CDR1 MDHEN and CDR2 SYDVKM. Between the trimmed V and J ends, which lost 6 bases and 8 bases, there was a span of 7 bases. The CDR3: CASRGEGYTF. The CDR3 DNA is TGTGCCAGCAGGGGCGAGGGCTACACCTTC.

This clonotype was counted many times. The chain has TRBV28 and TRBJ1-5, with no clear D. The CDR3 is 13 amino acids. Germline CDR1 reads MDHEN; CDR2 reads SYDVKM. Trimming took 10 bases from V and 0 from J, leaving 10 bases between them. The CDR3 reads CATRRDSNQPQHF. CDR3 DNA sequence: TGTGCCACCCGGAGGGATAGCAATCAGCCCCAGCATTTT.

The chain has TRBV7-2 and TRBJ1-5; 7 bases agree with TRBD1. The V gene end was trimmed by 3 bases and the J gene end by 2 bases; junction bases not matched to a gene: 4. The CDR3 covers 15 residues. Germline values: CDR1 SGHTA, CDR2 FQGNSA. CDR3 sequence: CASSFYTGGNQPQHF. DNA for the CDR3: TGTGCCAGCAGCTTTTATACAGGGGGCAATCAGCCCCAGCATTTT.

As to this clonotype: This could be a read error, since a much larger clone is one nucleotide away. The CDR3 reads CASSLTGLQNSPPHF. CDR3 in DNA: TGTGCCAGCAGCCTCACAGGGTTGCAGAATTCACCCCCCCACTTT. The rearrangement links TRBV11-2 to TRBJ1-6; TRBD1 is a possible D gene (6 bases). From germline, CDR1 is SGHAT and CDR2 FQNNGV. The CDR3 has 15 amino acids. Full variable domain (missing parts from reference TRBV11-2 and TRBJ1-6): EAGVAQSPRYKIIEKRQSVAFWCNPISGHATLYWYQQILGQGPKLLIQFQNNGVVDDSQLPKDRFSAERLKGVDSTLKIQPAKLEDSAVYLCASSLTGLQNSPPHFGNGTRLTVT.

This clonotype was recorded at least ten times. The chain recombines TRBV12-3 or TRBV12-4 with TRBJ1-2; D ambiguous. This CDR3 has 14 amino acids. Trimming stripped 4 bases from V and 4 bases from J, with 13 bases between. CDR3 in amino acids: CASSSGSRGYGYTF. As DNA, the CDR3 is TGTGCCAGCAGTTCGGGATCCCGAGGCTATGGCTACACCTTC.

The J gene is TRBJ2-5, the V gene TRBV6-9, with D possibly called TRBD1 or TRBD2 (7 bases each). V was cut by 2 bases and J by 3 bases, with 16 bases left in between. The CDR3 runs to 16 residues. Germline CDR1 and CDR2: MNHGY and SVAAGI. The CDR3 nucleotides read TGTGCCAGCAGTTATGGGGACAGCGGGGCTAAAGAGACCCAGTACTTC. It yields the protein CASSYGDSGAKETQYF.

The chain is built from TRBV9 and TRBJ2-7, with D perhaps matching TRBD1 or TRBD2 (7 bases each). Germline loops: CDR1 SGDLS, CDR2 YYNGEE. This CDR3 is built from 18 residues. Trimming took 0 bases from V and 4 from J, leaving 23 bases between them. DNA of the CDR3: TGTGCCAGCAGCGTAGCTACGGGGGGAACAGGGGTTAATTACGAGCAGTACTTC. Protein: CASSVATGGTGVNYEQYF. The full variable domain, in which reference TRBV9 and TRBJ2-7 provide the parts outside the CDR3, is DSGVTQTPKHLITATGQRVTLRCSPRSGDLSVYWYQQSLDQGLQFLIQYYNGEERAKGNILERFSAQQFPDLHSELNLSSLELGDSALYFCASSVATGGTGVNYEQYFGPGTRLTVT.

This sequence joins TRBV13 and TRBJ2-7; 8 nucleotides agree with TRBD2. Per the germline V gene, CDR1 is PRHDT and CDR2 is FYEKMQ (reference sequence). The CDR3 sequence is 14 residues long. The V segment lost 6 bases and the J segment 6 bases; nucleotides outside the gene matches: 10. The CDR3 protein is CASSPGWAGGEQYF. The CDR3, as DNA: TGTGCCAGCAGTCCTGGGTGGGCGGGAGGCGAGCAGTACTTC.

This clonotype was detected many times. CDR3 residues: CASSEIGTGSFYTF. CDR3 in DNA: TGTGCCAGCAGTGAGATAGGGACAGGGTCTTTCTACACCTTC. The chain links TRBV6-1 to TRBJ1-2; 9 bases fit TRBD1. In germline, CDR1 is MNHNS, CDR2 SASEGT. Unmatched junction bases numbered 9, after V lost 3 bases and J lost 10 bases. The CDR3 spans 14 residues.

The rearrangement joins TRBV4-3 to TRBJ1-1, with a tentative D call TRBD1 (6 bases). Germline CDR1 reads LGHNA; CDR2 reads YSLEER. V was clipped by 4 bases and J by 1 base, with 10 bases between them. The CDR3 is 14 amino acids. The CDR3: CASSRQARNTEAFF. CDR3 DNA sequence: TGCGCCAGCAGCCGACAGGCACGGAACACTGAAGCTTTCTTT.

V is TRBV7-2 and J is TRBJ1-1; perhaps TRBD1 as D (6 bases). There are 15 residues in the CDR3. Looked up from germline, CDR1 is SGHTA and CDR2 is FQGNSA. Trimming removed 1 base at V and 3 bases at J, with 12 bases between. The CDR3 DNA follows: TGTGCCAGCAGCTTAGTGGGGGCTGTAGACACTGAAGCTTTCTTT. Translating gives CASSLVGAVDTEAFF.

The chain joins TRBV6-1 to TRBJ2-2; D may be TRBD2 (6 bases). Germline V CDR1 and CDR2: MNHNS, SASEGT. V lost 7 bases to trimming and J lost 7 bases, with 25 bases between them. There are 17 residues in the CDR3. CDR3 in DNA: TGTGCCAGCACCATTCTCCGGGAGATGCGGCATCACGGGGAGCTGTTTTTT. This translates into CASTILREMRHHGELFF.

This clonotype was seen only a few times. The V call is TRBV5-5, the J call TRBJ2-7, with D unresolved. The CDR3 loop spans 14 amino acids. Germline V gives CDR1 SGHKS, CDR2 YYEKEE (reference sequence). The germline V and J ends were trimmed by 1 base and 7 bases, with 15 bases remaining between them. CDR3 amino acids: CASSLRTDIMEQYF. CDR3 bases: TGTGCCAGCAGCTTGCGTACAGATATTATGGAGCAGTACTTC. The full variable domain, with the rest looked up from reference TRBV5-5 and TRBJ2-7, is DAGVTQSPTHLIKTRGQQVTLRCSPISGHKSVSWYQQVLGQGPQFIFQYYEKEERGRGNFPDRFSARQFPNYSSELNVNALLLGDSALYLCASSLRTDIMEQYFGPGTRLTVT.

This clonotype turned up a few times. This sequence joins TRBV30 and TRBJ2-5, with a possible D match to TRBD2 (5 bases). The CDR3 sequence is 13 residues long. Per the germline V gene, CDR1 is GTSNPN and CDR2 is SVGIG (reference sequence). CDR3 residues: CAQQRYNRETQYF. CDR3 DNA sequence: TGTGCTCAACAGCGGTACAATCGGGAGACCCAGTACTTC.

This clonotype showed up many times. This chain uses TRBV28 with TRBJ1-5; D is perhaps TRBD1 (6 bases). This CDR3 contains 16 residues. The V gene lost 2 bases and the J gene lost 7 bases, with 18 bases spanning the gap. Germline V gene data show CDR1 as MDHEN and CDR2 as SYDVKM. The CDR3 DNA reads as TGTGCCAGCAGTTTAGGTACAGGGCTGAGACGGCAGCCCCAGCATTTT. It specifies CASSLGTGLRRQPQHF.

This clonotype occurred many times. The J gene is TRBJ1-1, the V gene TRBV11-2; D remains ambiguous. In germline, CDR1 is SGHAT, CDR2 FQNNGV. The CDR3 consists of 14 residues. With 0 bases removed from V and 11 bases from J, the gap between germline ends came to 16 bases. Here the CDR3 DNA reads TGTGCCAGCAGCTTAGATGCAACGGTCCTTTGGGCTTTCTTT. Amino acid sequence: CASSLDATVLWAFF.

Ten or more counts support this clonotype. The J gene is TRBJ1-4, the V gene TRBV29-1, with D unclear. The germline V gene has CDR1 SQVTM and CDR2 ANQGSEA. Deletions cut 4 bases from V and 0 bases from J, with 6 bases between. The CDR3 length is 13 residues. In DNA form, the CDR3 reads TGCAGCGTTGGGACCACAACTAATGAAAAACTGTTTTTT. Its translation: CSVGTTTNEKLFF. Combining the CDR3 with reference TRBV29-1 and TRBJ1-4 gives the whole variable domain SAVISQKPSRDICQRGTSLTIQCQVDSQVTMMFWYRQQPGQSLTLIATANQGSEATYESGFVIDKFPISRPNLTFSTLTVSNMSPEDSSIYLCSVGTTTNEKLFFGSGTQLSVL.

With respect to this clonotype: An end of the junction differs from the germline gene, which may be a read error. V usage is TRBV28 and J usage is TRBJ1-1; D is possibly TRBD1 (6 bases). The CDR3 covers 14 residues. Germline V gene sequence: CDR1 MDHEN, CDR2 SYDVKM. The CDR3 DNA reads as TGTGCCTGCAGTTTAGGGGGGGTCCCCTTGGACGCTTTCTTT. This encodes CACSLGGVPLDAFF.

This clonotype was detected ten times or more. This chain uses TRBV6-5 with TRBJ2-7; D gene uncertain. CDR1 MNHEY and CDR2 SVGAGI come from the germline V gene. Trimming stripped 0 bases from V and 4 bases from J, with 16 bases between. The CDR3 runs to 16 residues. CDR3 in DNA: TGTGCCAGCAGTTACTCGACGCAGGACGCCTCATACGAGCAGTACTTC. Protein product: CASSYSTQDASYEQYF.

The table lists this clonotype with many counts. The chain carries TRBV12-3 or TRBV12-4 and TRBJ2-7; D is uncertain. The germline V and J ends were trimmed by 1 base and 2 bases, with 9 bases remaining between them. The CDR3 has 14 amino acids. The CDR3 loop reads CASSLGPGTYEQYF. As DNA, the CDR3 is TGTGCCAGCAGTTTAGGCCCAGGAACCTACGAGCAGTACTTC.

This clonotype was seen more than once but under ten times. This sequence may be a read error, since a much larger clone differs from it by one base. V usage is TRBV6-2 or TRBV6-3 and J usage is TRBJ2-7; 9 positions match TRBD2. Germline CDR1 and CDR2: MNHEY and SVGEGT. V was clipped by 2 bases and J by 9 bases; unmatched bases: 14. The CDR3 sequence is 16 residues long. This CDR3 is CASSYLQLAGEDGQYF. CDR3 DNA: TGTGCCAGCAGTTACCTCCAACTAGCGGGCGAAGACGGGCAGTACTTC.

This clonotype occurred many times. The chain has TRBV28 and TRBJ1-1, with D hard to call. In germline, CDR1 is MDHEN, CDR2 SYDVKM. Deletions cut 6 bases from V and 6 bases from J, with 14 bases between. The CDR3 is 13 amino acids. CDR3: CASRGIGVSEAFF. The CDR3 bases are TGTGCCAGCAGGGGCATTGGGGTATCTGAAGCTTTCTTT.

The chain links TRBV7-3 to TRBJ2-7, with TRBD2 identical over 14 bases. The CDR3 runs 15 residues. Germline V gene sequence: CDR1 SGHTA, CDR2 FQGTGA. Trimming cost V 6 bases and J 5 bases; bases outside gene matches: 6. The CDR3 reads CASSPGLAGVNEQYF. CDR3 DNA sequence: TGTGCCAGCAGTCCGGGACTAGCGGGAGTGAACGAGCAGTACTTC.

This chain joins TRBV30 and TRBJ1-1, with 8 bases identical to TRBD1. Germline V gives CDR1 GTSNPN, CDR2 SVGIG (reference sequence). The CDR3 covers 16 residues. V was pared by 3 bases and J by 1 base, with 10 bases of the junction left unmatched. In DNA form, the CDR3 reads TGTGCCTGGAGAGAACACTGGACAGGGAGGAACACTGAAGCTTTCTTT. Translation: CAWREHWTGRNTEAFF.

J is TRBJ2-3 and V is TRBV6-2 or TRBV6-3; D is ambiguous. In germline, CDR1 is MNHEY, CDR2 SVGEGT. The V end was cut by 2 bases, the J end by 5 bases, with 5 bases between. The CDR3 contains 12 residues. Here the CDR3 reads CASSYVRDTQYF. CDR3 coding DNA: TGTGCCAGCAGTTACGTACGAGATACGCAGTATTTT.

This clonotype has just a few counts. V usage is TRBV28 and J usage is TRBJ1-5, with 8 bases fitting TRBD1. CDR3 size: 14 residues. J lost 7 bases, V lost 5 bases, and 7 bases had no gene match. Germline V gene lookup returns CDR1 MDHEN and CDR2 SYDVKM. The CDR3 spells CASSDSGGAQPQHF. The CDR3 DNA reads TGTGCCAGCAGTGACTCAGGGGGCGCCCAGCCCCAGCATTTT.